In this sample, the clone carrying this TCR beta chain turned up many times. The CDR3 contains 13 residues. The germline V gene encodes CDR1 MNHEY and CDR2 SVGAGI. V lost 6 bases and J 1 base, leaving 9 bases between the germline ends. The sample originates from a study of neurological immune-mediated disorders. The cDNA was produced through 5'RACE with 10-nucleotide random UMIs. A single record per CDR3 protein comes from TCRdb applying MiXCR to the 5' RACE reads. The top ten clones hold about 8.3% of a sample with some 28,000 distinct CDR3 sequences, about 7% of them seen once. The sequencing sample was made of PBMCs. V and J are TRBV6-5 and TRBJ1-1; D might be TRBD1 (5 bases). This receptor was obtained from a woman between 45 and 60 years old in good health. Here the CDR3 DNA reads TGTGCCAGCAGAAGGGGACCGAACACTGAAGCTTTCTTT. Translating gives CASRRGPNTEAFF.